This is a list of T cell receptor beta chains from one sample in a study. From the 5' RACE reads, TCRdb called clonotypes with MiXCR, one entry per CDR3 protein. The table has just under 65,000 distinct CDR3 sequences, 22% seen once. The sample comprised memory CD4+ T cells sorted from a lymph node. All receptors derive from a female donor with breast cancer. Each CDR3 is given with its conserved first and last residue. Fields, in order: J gene, clone size, D gene, V gene, CDR3 protein, CDR3 DNA. A D gene is named only where the DNA matches it firmly. Rows give clone size only sometimes, using once, few, many, or a class for an expanded clone.

>TRBJ2-3|many|TRBD2|TRBV20-1
CSATLAVSSTDTQYF
TGCAGTGCGACACTAGCGGTCTCTAGCACAGATACGCAGTATTTT
>TRBJ2-3|few|.|TRBV5-8
CASRALISTDTQYF
TGTGCCAGTAGAGCCCTAATTAGCACAGATACGCAGTATTTT
>TRBJ2-5|.|TRBD2|TRBV5-1
CASSSAGEETQYF
TGCGCCAGCAGCTCGGCGGGGGAAGAGACCCAGTACTTC
>TRBJ1-1|.|.|TRBV29-1
CSVERGFNTEAFF
TGCAGCGTTGAACGGGGGTTTAACACTGAAGCTTTCTTT
>TRBJ2-3|many|.|TRBV7-8
CASSRRAGASADTQYF
TGTGCCAGCAGCCGCCGGGCAGGGGCTTCGGCAGATACGCAGTATTTT
>TRBJ2-5|few|.|TRBV28
CASRHTLSGETQYF
TGTGCCAGCAGGCATACTCTTTCGGGAGAGACCCAGTACTTC
>TRBJ1-1|once|TRBD1|TRBV4-1
CASSRGQAGSEAFF
TGCGCCAGCAGCCGGGGACAGGCAGGGTCTGAAGCTTTCTTT
>TRBJ2-5|many|TRBD1|TRBV5-4
CASSLEGGESETQYF
TGTGCCAGCAGCTTGGAAGGGGGCGAAAGTGAGACCCAGTACTTC
>TRBJ1-1|few|.|TRBV6-5
CAIIGSTEAFF
TGTGCCATTATTGGGAGCACTGAAGCTTTCTTT
>TRBJ2-4|.|.|TRBV20-1
CSAPLPGKNIQYF
TGCAGTGCTCCCCTTCCCGGCAAAAACATTCAGTACTTC
>TRBJ1-2|.|TRBD1|TRBV15
CATSGDSGGYGYTF
TGTGCCACCAGCGGCGACTCAGGGGGGTATGGCTACACCTTC
>TRBJ1-3|many|.|TRBV29-1
CSVGEGLGNTIYF
TGCAGCGTTGGGGAAGGGTTGGGAAACACCATATATTTT
>TRBJ1-1|many|TRBD1|TRBV9
CASSVSGRGQGAEAFF
TGTGCCAGCAGCGTAAGCGGTAGGGGGCAGGGGGCTGAAGCTTTCTTT
>TRBJ2-7|medium-sized|.|TRBV7-6
CASSLAGSEQYF
TGTGCCAGCAGCTTAGCAGGTTCCGAGCAGTACTTC
>TRBJ1-1|many|TRBD1|TRBV12-3/TRBV12-4
CASRGQGASEAFF
TGTGCCAGCAGGGGACAGGGGGCGAGTGAAGCTTTCTTT
>TRBJ2-3|.|TRBD2|TRBV6-5
CASSGLAGAADTQYF
TGTGCCAGCAGCGGCTTAGCGGGAGCGGCAGATACGCAGTATTTT
>TRBJ1-1|.|.|TRBV6-6
CASSYSTAGGIRWAFF
TGTGCCAGCAGTTACTCGACCGCGGGCGGGATTAGATGGGCTTTCTTT
>TRBJ1-3|few|.|TRBV4-3
CASSQEMSSPGNTIYF
TGCGCCAGCAGCCAAGAGATGAGCAGCCCTGGAAACACCATATATTTT
>TRBJ1-5|medium-sized|TRBD1|TRBV5-5
CASSLEGQPDQPQHF
TGTGCCAGCAGCTTGGAGGGACAGCCCGATCAGCCCCAGCATTTT
>TRBJ2-4|few|.|TRBV5-1
CASSAGEGRDIQYF
TGCGCCAGCAGCGCGGGCGAAGGACGCGACATTCAGTACTTC
>TRBJ2-7|.|.|TRBV6-6
CASSPNVGDSYEQYF
TGTGCCAGCAGCCCAAACGTAGGGGACTCCTACGAGCAGTACTTC
>TRBJ2-7|many|TRBD2|TRBV5-1
CASSASGRASEQYF
TGCGCCAGCAGCGCTAGCGGGAGGGCCTCCGAGCAGTACTTC
>TRBJ1-1|few|.|TRBV10-3
CAISSGTGNTEAFF
TGTGCCATCAGCTCCGGGACCGGGAACACTGAAGCTTTCTTT
>TRBJ2-6|many|TRBD1|TRBV6-5
CASRATGGFYSGANVLTF
TGTGCCAGCAGGGCCACAGGGGGATTCTACTCTGGGGCCAACGTCCTGACTTTC
>TRBJ1-4|.|.|TRBV5-1
CASSKDGYNEKLFF
TGCGCCAGCAGCAAGGACGGATATAATGAAAAACTGTTTTTT
>TRBJ2-2|.|.|TRBV7-2
CASGNPNTGELFF
TGTGCCAGTGGCAATCCGAACACCGGGGAGCTGTTTTTT
>TRBJ1-6|many|.|TRBV9
CASTSGRGVSVASNSPLHF
TGTGCCAGCACGAGCGGGAGAGGAGTTTCGGTCGCTAGTAATTCACCCCTCCACTTT
>TRBJ2-7|few|TRBD1|TRBV11-2
CASSSIHRQGARQPYEQYF
TGTGCCAGCAGCTCAATTCATAGACAGGGGGCTCGACAGCCCTACGAGCAGTACTTC
>TRBJ2-4|.|.|TRBV7-9
CASSLESGVDIQYF
TGTGCCAGCAGCTTAGAGTCGGGTGTGGACATTCAGTACTTC
>TRBJ2-1|.|.|TRBV29-1
CSVEGLGRNEQFF
TGCAGCGTTGAAGGGCTGGGACGGAATGAGCAGTTCTTC
>TRBJ2-2|few|.|TRBV9
CASSVANRAANTGELFF
TGTGCCAGCAGCGTAGCCAACCGGGCCGCGAACACCGGGGAGCTGTTTTTT
>TRBJ1-1|.|.|TRBV7-9
CASSSRGSNTEAFF
TGTGCCAGCAGCTCTAGAGGATCGAACACTGAAGCTTTCTTT
>TRBJ2-1|few|.|TRBV29-1
CSAGKEAGSYNEQFF
TGCAGCGCCGGAAAAGAAGCGGGTTCCTACAATGAGCAGTTCTTC
>TRBJ1-1|.|TRBD1|TRBV6-5
CASSRTTGTGGRAAFF
TGTGCCAGCAGCAGGACTACCGGGACAGGGGGCAGAGCAGCTTTCTTT
>TRBJ2-5|few|.|TRBV7-2
CASSPGLGVEETQYF
TGTGCCAGCAGCCCAGGACTGGGGGTAGAAGAGACCCAGTACTTC
>TRBJ1-5|.|TRBD1|TRBV6-1
CASRDRAFNQPQHF
TGTGCCAGCAGGGACAGGGCATTCAATCAGCCCCAGCATTTT
>TRBJ2-2|few|.|TRBV6-5
CASKQTHRVGELFF
TGTGCCAGCAAACAAACACACAGGGTCGGGGAGCTGTTTTTT
>TRBJ1-1|few|.|TRBV5-5
CASSWGASEAFF
TGTGCCAGCAGCTGGGGGGCCTCTGAAGCTTTCTTT
>TRBJ1-1|.|.|TRBV28
CASSSRVGANTEAFF
TGTGCCAGCAGTAGCAGGGTCGGAGCGAACACTGAAGCTTTCTTT
>TRBJ2-7|.|.|TRBV9
CASSGGQFDEQYF
TGTGCCAGCAGTGGCGGACAGTTTGACGAGCAGTACTTC
>TRBJ1-1|many|.|TRBV25-1
CASSDWGRTSEAFF
TGTGCCAGCAGTGATTGGGGCCGGACAAGTGAAGCTTTCTTT
>TRBJ1-4|many|.|TRBV29-1
CSVVDPGPEKLFF
TGCAGCGTCGTCGACCCAGGGCCTGAAAAACTGTTTTTT
>TRBJ2-1|many|TRBD2|TRBV5-1
CASSLGTGGTNEQFF
TGCGCCAGCAGCTTGGGAACGGGAGGAACCAATGAGCAGTTCTTC
>TRBJ2-5|.|.|TRBV7-9
CASSPLIGQGKKETQYF
TGTGCCAGCAGCCCGCTAATCGGGCAGGGTAAGAAAGAGACCCAGTACTTC
>TRBJ2-7|few|.|TRBV5-6
CASSFRVIGYEQYF
TGTGCCAGCAGCTTCCGGGTTATAGGCTACGAGCAGTACTTC
>TRBJ1-2|many|.|TRBV28
CATERWDGYTF
TGTGCCACCGAACGCTGGGACGGCTACACCTTC
>TRBJ2-2|.|.|TRBV24-1
CATRGNLMTGELFF
TGTGCCACCCGCGGGAACTTAATGACCGGGGAGCTGTTTTTT
>TRBJ2-7|many|.|TRBV3-1
CASSQLIRSYEQYF
TGTGCCAGCAGCCAATTAATCCGTTCCTACGAGCAGTACTTC
>TRBJ2-1|.|.|TRBV30
CAWSVRRDNEQFF
TGTGCCTGGAGTGTACGTCGGGACAATGAGCAGTTCTTC
>TRBJ2-5|.|TRBD1|TRBV6-6
CASRGTEQETQYF
TGTGCCAGCAGGGGGACAGAGCAAGAGACCCAGTACTTC
>TRBJ2-3|.|.|TRBV6-1
CESRERITDTQYF
TGTGAAAGTAGAGAAAGGATCACAGATACGCAGTATTTT
>TRBJ2-3|.|.|TRBV5-4
CASSPRTGGDTQYF
TGTGCCAGCAGCCCCAGGACAGGAGGGGATACGCAGTATTTT
>TRBJ1-5|.|.|TRBV6-6
CASSLGHINQPQHF
TGTGCCAGCAGTCTTGGACATATCAATCAGCCCCAGCATTTT
>TRBJ1-5|many|.|TRBV5-1
CASSMAGEEGQPQHF
TGCGCCAGCAGCATGGCAGGGGAGGAGGGTCAGCCCCAGCATTTT